The next 4 T cell receptor beta chains were all read from a single sample in a study of blood T cells in healthy people across ages. Alongside a J-beta primer mix, a sample-barcoded 5' primer served in a second PCR lasting roughly 7 to 11 cycles. MiXCR, run by TCRdb on the 5' RACE reads, gives a single entry per CDR3 protein. The sample consists of approximately 780,000 distinct CDR3 sequences, 25% to 30% of them appearing once. These data also formed part of another study, on T cells of mothers and their children.

The material sequenced was blood. These TCRs come from a boy between 10 and 17 years old in good health.

This clonotype turned up a few times. The J gene is TRBJ2-2, the V gene TRBV10-1; TRBD2 agrees at 8 bases. The CDR3 sequence is 16 residues long. V shed 5 bases and J 1 base; nucleotides not matched to a gene: 6. The germline CDR1 and CDR2 sequences are WNHNN and SYGVQD (reference sequence). CDR3 amino acids: CASSPHLAGNTGELFF. The DNA of the CDR3 is TGCGCCAGCAGTCCCCATCTAGCGGGGAACACCGGGGAGCTGTTTTTT.

V gene TRBV12-3 or TRBV12-4 combines with J gene TRBJ1-2; no clear D gene. Trimming took off 7 bases at V and 6 bases at J, with 18 bases between the two ends. CDR3 size: 14 residues. CDR3 residues: CASTPVGFIDGYTF. The CDR3, as DNA: TGTGCCAGCACCCCGGTAGGGTTCATTGATGGCTACACCTTC.

V gene TRBV20-1 combines with J gene TRBJ2-5; D assignment may be TRBD1 or TRBD2 (5 bases each). The DNA end is more similar to TRBJ2-1, so the J call may be wrong. Germline assignment: CDR1 DFQATT and CDR2 SNEGSKA (reference sequence). The CDR3 has 13 residues. CDR3 DNA sequence: TGCAGTGCTAGTAGGTCGGGGACGACTGAGCAGTTCTTC. Translating gives CSASRSGTTEQFF.

This clonotype appeared a few times. The V and J genes are TRBV12-3 or TRBV12-4 and TRBJ1-1, with a weak D call TRBD1 (6 bases). Trimming removed 4 bases from V and 11 bases from J, with 17 bases in between. The CDR3 is made up of 13 amino acids. The CDR3 sequence is CASSWGGRSTAFF. DNA of the CDR3: TGTGCCAGCAGTTGGGGGGGCAGAAGTACGGCTTTCTTT.